This passage covers 12 T cell receptor beta chains from one sample sequenced in a study of a mutant IDH1 vaccine in newly diagnosed glioma. TCRdb's table, derived via immunoSEQ multiplex PCR, lists solely in-frame clones and lacks some. The repertoire holds about 64,000 clones, around 85% seen once, with approximately 9.1% in the top ten. Their cognate antigens are unknown. Time point indicated: week 11, during vaccination. The vaccine gave 300 ug of a 20-mer mutant IDH1 peptide subcutaneously per dose. This material consisted of PBMCs, taken from a glioma patient whose treatment included an IDH1 peptide vaccine. These receptors all stem from a woman in her fifties or sixties with glioma.

This clone appeared a few times. The V gene is TRBV4-3, the J gene TRBJ2-2; D remains unclear. The V and J ends lost 3 bases and 4 bases respectively, with 12 bases between them. The germline gives CDR1 LGHNA, CDR2 YSLEER. The CDR3 contains 15 residues. CDR3 in DNA: TGCGCCAGCAGCCAGCGGACGGAAACCACCGGGGAGCTGTTTTTT. Protein: CASSQRTETTGELFF.

The rearrangement joins TRBV7-2 to TRBJ2-2; either TRBD1 or TRBD2 may fit D (6 bases each). V was trimmed by 0 bases and J by 11 bases, leaving 13 bases between them. The CDR3 is 14 residues long. CDR1 SGHTA and CDR2 FQGNSA come from the germline V gene. The CDR3 region is CASSLAGGARELFF. Here the CDR3 DNA reads TGTGCCAGCAGCTTAGCGGGGGGCGCCCGAGAGCTGTTTTTT.

The V call is TRBV19, the J call TRBJ1-6; 9 positions match TRBD1. Germline loops: CDR1 LNHDA, CDR2 SQIVND (reference sequence). Unmatched junction bases numbered 6, after V lost 8 bases and J lost 7 bases. The CDR3 has 14 amino acids. This CDR3 is CASSPGQGNSPLHF. CDR3 sequence (DNA): TGTGCCAGTTCCCCGGGACAGGGAAATTCACCCCTCCACTTT.

The J gene is TRBJ2-5, the V gene TRBV2; 7 nucleotides agree with TRBD1. CDR1 and CDR2 from the germline V gene are SNHLY and FYNNEI. J gave up 4 bases and V 6 bases, and 11 bases lay outside the gene matches. CDR3 length equals 15 residues. CDR3: CASSGIGGRGETQYF. CDR3 sequence (DNA): TGTGCCAGCAGCGGGATAGGGGGCAGAGGAGAGACCCAGTACTTC.

The gene calls are TRBV4-2 and TRBJ1-4; maybe TRBD1 (6 bases). This CDR3 has 17 amino acids. Germline V CDR1 and CDR2: LGHNA, YNFKEQ. Between the trimmed V and J ends, which lost 0 bases and 8 bases, there was a span of 19 bases. Written as DNA, the CDR3 is TGTGCCAGCAGCCAAGAGGCGGTAACAGGGAGGAAAGAAAAACTGTTTTTT. Translation gives CASSQEAVTGRKEKLFF.

The chain carries TRBV7-2 and TRBJ2-3; D is ambiguous. V shed 2 bases and J shed 2 bases, with 11 bases lying between them. The CDR3 is 15 amino acids. The germline CDR1 and CDR2 sequences are SGHTA and FQGNSA. CDR3 protein: CASSLSDPVTDTQYF. DNA for the CDR3: TGTGCCAGCAGCTTAAGTGACCCGGTCACAGATACGCAGTATTTT.

The chain employs TRBV10-3 and TRBJ1-5; 7 bases are shared with TRBD1. Germline CDR1 and CDR2: ENHRY and SYGVKD. The CDR3 extends over 13 amino acids. The V and J ends lost 5 bases and 7 bases, in that order; junction bases with no gene match: 5. CDR3 DNA sequence: TGTGCCATCAGTACAGACAGGGACCAGCCCCAGCATTTT. As protein: CAISTDRDQPQHF.

The chain combines TRBV18 with TRBJ2-1; 11 bases map to TRBD2. This CDR3 is 15 amino acids long. From germline, CDR1 is KGHSH and CDR2 LQKENI. The junction had 9 bases not matched to a gene; V was cut back by 2 bases and J by 12 bases. The CDR3 DNA is TGTGCCAGCTCACCAACTAGCGGGGGCCAAAGTGGGCAGTTCTTC. This translates into CASSPTSGGQSGQFF.

This clone was seen a few times. The gene calls are TRBV5-1 and TRBJ2-2; D might be TRBD2 (6 bases). This CDR3 region has 14 residues. Trimming left V 3 bases short and J 3 bases short, with 9 bases between. The germline V gene encodes CDR1 SGHRS and CDR2 YFSETQ. The CDR3 reads CASSSEGHTGELFF. The DNA of the CDR3 is TGCGCCAGCAGCTCGGAGGGGCACACCGGGGAGCTGTTTTTT. The whole variable domain, filled in from reference TRBV5-1 and TRBJ2-2, reads KAGVTQTPRYLIKTRGQQVTLSCSPISGHRSVSWYQQTPGQGLQFLFEYFSETQRNKGNFPGRFSGRQFSNSRSEMNVSTLELGDSALYLCASSSEGHTGELFFGEGSRLTVL.

The J gene is TRBJ1-2, the V gene TRBV9, with a possible D match to TRBD1 (5 bases). This CDR3 comprises 14 residues. Looked up from germline, CDR1 is SGDLS and CDR2 is YYNGEE. V lost 4 bases to trimming and J lost 3 bases, with 13 bases between them. The CDR3 nucleotides read TGTGCCAGCAGCCCGAGTGGAGGGGACTATGGCTACACCTTC. Protein product: CASSPSGGDYGYTF.

The chain employs TRBV10-3 and TRBJ2-1; tentatively, D is TRBD1 (6 bases). The CDR3 consists of 14 residues. Germline CDR1 ENHRY, CDR2 SYGVKD. V was shortened by 7 bases and J by 3 bases, with 13 bases between the two germline ends. The CDR3, as DNA: TGTGCCATCATGGCAGGGGAAGACTACAATGAGCAGTTCTTC. Protein sequence: CAIMAGEDYNEQFF.

DNA for the CDR3: TGTGCCAGCAGTGAAAGGGGACAGGGGGCGACTCGACGAGAGACCCAGTACTTC. Residues: CASSERGQGATRRETQYF. The chain joins TRBV6-1 to TRBJ2-5; TRBD1 matches 12 bases. Germline CDR1 is MNHNS and CDR2 is SASEGT. This CDR3 has 18 residues. V gave up 2 bases and J gave up 4 bases; unmatched junction bases: 11.